This T cell receptor beta chain was captured by sequencing in a study of blood T cell repertoires in COVID-19. On the study more broadly: Collection of acute and convalescent COVID-19 samples took place in the United States, Italy and Spain. T cells, B-cell-depleted T cells, or PBMCs supplied cDNA or gDNA.

Germline CDR1 LGHNA, CDR2 YNFKEQ. The CDR3 loop spans 14 amino acids. Trimming pared 4 bases from V and 0 bases from J, leaving 10 bases between. In the original workflow: Scientists estimated how many nucleated cells there were by amplifying reference gene primers. TCRdb's copy holds only in-frame clones and misses some; the assay was immunoSEQ multiplex PCR. The DNA was the basis for D and trimming; V, J and clone size are from that table. The table has some 160,000 clones, roughly 80% seen once; the top ten hold approximately 1.5%. The clonotype originates from a human donor in a cohort sampled during active COVID-19. The sequenced material came from peripheral blood. The rearrangement links TRBV4-2 to TRBJ2-7; D remains unclear. For the CDR3, the DNA is TGTGCCAGCAGCCCCCGAGGCGGCTCCTACGAGCAGTACTTC. Residues: CASSPRGGSYEQYF.